This T cell receptor beta chain was recovered during a study of CD8 T cells in ankylosing spondylitis. Study observations and caveats: Disease-linked clones bore a CD8+ phenotype, appearing relatively rarely in peripheral blood. Matched ankylosing spondylitis synovial fluid reportedly contained a significantly enriched population of disease-linked clones. In the blood and synovial fluid of reactive arthritis, some motif variants had been previously reported. A TCR beta motif made of about 8 highly homologous variants seemed typical of ankylosing spondylitis blood.

Each CDR3 protein is one row after TCRdb ran MiXCR on the 5' RACE reads. Of around 130,000 distinct CDR3 sequences listed, more than 15% are singletons. V lost 8 bases and J lost 4, with 3 bases in between. The CDR3 length is 9 residues. CDR1 and CDR2 (germline): MNHEY, SVGEGT. With regard to this clonotype: What it binds is unknown.

The source material was blood, either unsorted or a sorted T cell fraction (not recorded which). The sequence derives from a male donor with ankylosing spondylitis. V usage is TRBV6-2 or TRBV6-3 and J usage is TRBJ2-7; D unclear. The CDR3 DNA reads as TGTGCCAGCCTTTACGAGCAGTACTTC. It encodes CASLYEQYF.